This entry lists 17 T cell receptor beta chains sequenced from one sample in a study of blood T cell repertoires in COVID-19. Profiling relied on immunoSEQ multiplex PCR, and the TCRdb table lists in-frame clones only, not all of them. This sample yields about 87,000 clones, of which around 91% are seen a single time; 6.5% to 8% belongs to the top ten. The sample taken for sequencing was peripheral blood. The receptors originated from a man between 18 and 35 years old with COVID-19, enrolled during active disease.

The CDR3 loop is CASSYRLGETQYF. As DNA, the CDR3 is TGTGCCAGCAGTTATCGGCTAGGTGAGACCCAGTACTTC. The chain joins TRBV6-2 or TRBV6-3 to TRBJ2-5, with D uncertain. V dropped 3 bases and J dropped 5 bases, with 10 bases sitting between them. This CDR3 is built from 13 residues. CDR1 and CDR2 from the germline V gene are MNHEY and SVGEGT.

Comments on this clone: At one of its ends the junction is not consistent with the germline gene, which may arise from a read error. The chain employs TRBV24-1 and TRBJ1-6; 9 bases map to TRBD1. Germline assignment: CDR1 KGHDR and CDR2 SFDVKD. CDR3 length: 14 residues. CDR3 bases: TGTGCCACCAGTGATACGCTGCCGGGACAGGGTACGGACTTT. This translates into CATSDTLPGQGTDF.

This clone came up a few times. This sequence joins TRBV7-2 and TRBJ2-7; D is perhaps TRBD2 (5 bases). Deletions cut 5 bases from V and 0 bases from J, with 14 bases between. From germline, CDR1 is SGHTA and CDR2 FQGNSA. The CDR3 is 15 residues long. The CDR3 nucleotides are TGTGCCAGCAGCCCTTCGGGTGGGAGCTCCTACGAGCAGTACTTC. It encodes CASSPSGGSSYEQYF.

V gene TRBV5-1 combines with J gene TRBJ2-5; TRBD1 might be the D (6 bases). There are 15 residues in the CDR3. Trimming pared 2 bases from V and 4 bases from J, leaving 15 bases between. Per germline, CDR1 SGHRS and CDR2 YFSETQ. In DNA form, the CDR3 reads TGCGCCAGCAGCTTAACCTTAACAGGGCGAGAGACCCAGTACTTC. It encodes CASSLTLTGRETQYF.

The chain links TRBV7-9 to TRBJ2-3; 8 bases are shared with TRBD1. The CDR3 covers 12 residues. Trimming at V came to 7 bases and at J to 4 bases, leaving 1 base not matched to a gene. The germline CDR1 and CDR2 sequences are SEHNR and FQNEAQ (reference sequence). CDR3 protein: CASTGGADTQYF. The CDR3 DNA sequence: TGTGCCAGCACAGGGGGCGCAGATACGCAGTATTTT.

J is TRBJ1-1 and V is TRBV29-1, with D unclear. The CDR3 loop spans 12 amino acids. Trimming took off 3 bases at V and 0 bases at J, with 5 bases between the two ends. Per the germline V gene, CDR1 is SQVTM and CDR2 is ANQGSEA. CDR3 in amino acids: CSVDFMNTEAFF. CDR3 nucleotide sequence: TGCAGCGTTGATTTTATGAACACTGAAGCTTTCTTT. The full variable domain, completed using reference TRBV29-1 and TRBJ1-1, is SAVISQKPSRDICQRGTSLTIQCQVDSQVTMMFWYRQQPGQSLTLIATANQGSEATYESGFVIDKFPISRPNLTFSTLTVSNMSPEDSSIYLCSVDFMNTEAFFGQGTRLTVV.

The CDR3 DNA reads as TGTGCCAGCTCTCACGGACAGGGGGCAACGGTGACTGAAGCTTTCTTT. Residues: CASSHGQGATVTEAFF. The chain has TRBV18 and TRBJ1-1; 11 bases are a match to TRBD1. This CDR3 has 16 amino acids. Looked up from germline, CDR1 is KGHSH and CDR2 is LQKENI. V lost 6 bases and J lost 5; bases outside the gene matches: 11. The entire variable domain, with the rest obtained from reference TRBV18 and TRBJ1-1, is as follows: NAGVMQNPRHLVRRRGQEARLRCSPMKGHSHVYWYRQLPEEGLKFMVYLQKENIIDESGMPKERFSAEFPKEGPSILRIQQVVRGDSAAYFCASSHGQGATVTEAFFGQGTRLTVV.

In this sample, this clone turned up once. The chain is built from TRBV9 and TRBJ2-1; unclear D gene. Trimming took 0 bases from V and 0 from J, leaving 4 bases between them. CDR1 SGDLS and CDR2 YYNGEE come from the germline V gene. The CDR3 loop spans 14 amino acids. The CDR3 coding sequence is TGTGCCAGCAGCGTAGTGGCCTCCTACAATGAGCAGTTCTTC. Translating gives CASSVVASYNEQFF.

The chain recombines TRBV6-6 with TRBJ1-5; TRBD1 might be the D (6 bases). Germline-derived CDR1 and CDR2 are MNHNY and SVGAGI (reference sequence). Trimming stripped 7 bases from V and 4 bases from J, with 14 bases between. CDR3 size: 14 residues. CDR3 DNA: TGTGCCAGCACTAACAGGGTTCGGAATCAGCCCCAGCATTTT. As protein: CASTNRVRNQPQHF.

V gene TRBV19 combines with J gene TRBJ1-2; 11 nucleotides agree with TRBD1. This CDR3 is 17 amino acids long. CDR1 is LNHDA and CDR2 is SQIVND in the germline V gene (reference sequence). The J segment lost 3 bases and the V segment lost 4 bases, leaving 10 bases of the junction unmatched. The CDR3 DNA follows: TGTGCCAGTAGTACCAACCGGGACAGGGGGTTGGACTATGGCTACACCTTC. Translation: CASSTNRDRGLDYGYTF.

The V gene is TRBV30, the J gene TRBJ1-5; 8 nucleotides agree with TRBD1. The germline gives CDR1 GTSNPN, CDR2 SVGIG (reference sequence). V lost 4 bases and J lost 6; bases outside the gene matches: 5. The CDR3 length is 13 residues. In nucleotides, the CDR3 is TGTGCCTGGATGACAGGGGAGGGTCAGCCCCAGCATTTT. Its protein product is CAWMTGEGQPQHF.

J is TRBJ2-2 and V is TRBV11-3; possible D gene TRBD2, 7 bases. Trimming removed 3 bases at V and 2 bases at J, with 10 bases between. The germline CDR1 and CDR2 sequences are SGHNT and YENEEA. The CDR3 consists of 15 residues. The CDR3 is CASSLRGLNTGELFF. The CDR3 DNA sequence: TGTGCCAGCAGCTTGCGGGGGCTTAACACCGGGGAGCTGTTTTTT.

This sequence joins TRBV9 and TRBJ1-6; D is possibly TRBD1 (5 bases). CDR1 SGDLS and CDR2 YYNGEE come from the germline V gene. With 0 bases removed from V and 9 bases from J, the gap between germline ends came to 16 bases. The CDR3 covers 16 residues. The CDR3 sequence: CASSVDPQGRGSPLHF. In nucleotides, the CDR3 is TGTGCCAGCAGCGTAGACCCCCAGGGAAGGGGTTCACCCCTCCACTTT.

The rearrangement joins TRBV5-1 to TRBJ2-7; D may be TRBD1 (5 bases). This CDR3 is built from 15 residues. Between the trimmed V and J ends, which lost 2 bases and 6 bases, there was a span of 18 bases. Looked up from germline, CDR1 is SGHRS and CDR2 is YFSETQ. This chain's CDR3 is CASSFMTVGGSEQYF. The CDR3, as DNA: TGCGCCAGCAGCTTTATGACAGTGGGTGGTTCCGAGCAGTACTTC. The entire variable domain, with the rest obtained from reference TRBV5-1 and TRBJ2-7, is as follows: KAGVTQTPRYLIKTRGQQVTLSCSPISGHRSVSWYQQTPGQGLQFLFEYFSETQRNKGNFPGRFSGRQFSNSRSEMNVSTLELGDSALYLCASSFMTVGGSEQYFGPGTRLTVT.

This rearrangement joins TRBV6-6 to TRBJ1-2; tentative D call: TRBD1 (5 bases). The length of the CDR3 is 13 residues. Germline assignment: CDR1 MNHNY and CDR2 SVGAGI (reference sequence). The germline V and J ends were trimmed by 3 bases and 2 bases, with 7 bases remaining between them. The CDR3 region is CASSYRQNYGYTF. The CDR3 DNA reads TGTGCCAGCAGTTATCGACAGAACTATGGCTACACCTTC.

The chain recombines TRBV28 with TRBJ2-6; D gene unclear. Germline V gives CDR1 MDHEN, CDR2 SYDVKM. Trimming took 2 bases from V and 2 from J, leaving 7 bases between them. The CDR3 runs 15 residues. The CDR3 DNA follows: TGTGCCAGCAGTTTAAACTCGGCTGGGGCCAACGTCCTGACTTTC. It yields the protein CASSLNSAGANVLTF. Full variable domain (remainder filled in from reference TRBV28 and TRBJ2-6): DVKVTQSSRYLVKRTGEKVFLECVQDMDHENMFWYRQDPGLGLRLIYFSYDVKMKEKGDIPEGYSVSREKKERFSLILESASTNQTSMYLCASSLNSAGANVLTFGAGSRLTVL.

This clone appeared a few times. V usage is TRBV5-1 and J usage is TRBJ2-7; 8 bases are shared with TRBD1. Per germline, CDR1 SGHRS and CDR2 YFSETQ. With V trimmed by 5 bases and J by 0 bases, 4 bases remained unmatched. The CDR3 is 14 amino acids. The CDR3 here is CASSPGGLSYEQYF. The DNA of the CDR3 is TGCGCCAGCAGTCCAGGGGGCCTCTCCTACGAGCAGTACTTC.